This T cell receptor (beta chain) was recorded in a study of CD4 T cells in relation to SARS-CoV-2 and coronaviruses. Study background: ViraFEST: approximately 10-day antigen culture of PBMCs, then TCR beta CDR3 sequencing.

The protocol was immunoSEQ multiplex PCR, while the TCRdb copy is restricted to in-frame clones and leaves out a portion. The table has about 26,000 clones, about 81% seen once; the top ten hold roughly 13%. Concerning this clone itself: The antigen remains unidentified.

The unexposed donors gave CD4+ T cells in about 2011-2019, prior to COVID-19. After about ten days of culture, CD4+ T cells were isolated. Cells permitting, SARS-CoV-2 S/N and four cold-coronavirus spikes were tested on unexposed-donor CD4+ T cells. Findings and limits, study-wide: No donor gave both pre-pandemic and post-infection samples.

CDR1 SGHAT and CDR2 FQNNGV come from the germline V gene. This CDR3 contains 17 residues. Trimming took 5 bases from V and 0 from J, leaving 18 bases between them. The TCR sequence derives from a human donor in good health. The genes are TRBV11-2 and TRBJ2-3, with D perhaps matching TRBD1 or TRBD2 (5 bases each). Sequencing used CD4+ T cells from PBMCs, cultured in vitro. The CDR3 loop reads CASSLTQRGPSTDTQYF. CDR3 DNA sequence: TGTGCCAGCAGCCTGACCCAAAGGGGACCCAGCACAGATACGCAGTATTTT. The whole variable domain, filled in from reference TRBV11-2 and TRBJ2-3, reads EAGVAQSPRYKIIEKRQSVAFWCNPISGHATLYWYQQILGQGPKLLIQFQNNGVVDDSQLPKDRFSAERLKGVDSTLKIQPAKLEDSAVYLCASSLTQRGPSTDTQYFGPGTRLTVL.